This T cell receptor (beta chain) was retrieved from a study of T cells in Graves' hyperthyroidism and ophthalmopathy. This clonotype was recorded many times. One junction end does not reproduce the germline sequence, and a read error may be involved. CDR3 length equals 13 residues. Amplification of TCR beta CDR3 regions was performed using RNA transcripts as template. Primed by the HTBI set, a first-round RT-PCR was run on the TCR CDR3. Each CDR3 protein gets one entry after TCRdb re-called the multiplex PCR reads with MiXCR. Among about 700,000 distinct CDR3 sequences, around 15% were seen once, and the ten largest hold roughly 10%.

The TCR originated in a woman in her late teens or twenties with Graves' hyperthyroidism. Sequencing used blood. The chain is built from TRBV12-3 or TRBV12-4 and TRBJ1-2; a weak D match, TRBD1 (5 bases). The CDR3 coding sequence is TGTGCCAGCAGCTCTAAGGGGTACTATCGCTACACCTTC. This gives the protein CASSSKGYYRYTF.